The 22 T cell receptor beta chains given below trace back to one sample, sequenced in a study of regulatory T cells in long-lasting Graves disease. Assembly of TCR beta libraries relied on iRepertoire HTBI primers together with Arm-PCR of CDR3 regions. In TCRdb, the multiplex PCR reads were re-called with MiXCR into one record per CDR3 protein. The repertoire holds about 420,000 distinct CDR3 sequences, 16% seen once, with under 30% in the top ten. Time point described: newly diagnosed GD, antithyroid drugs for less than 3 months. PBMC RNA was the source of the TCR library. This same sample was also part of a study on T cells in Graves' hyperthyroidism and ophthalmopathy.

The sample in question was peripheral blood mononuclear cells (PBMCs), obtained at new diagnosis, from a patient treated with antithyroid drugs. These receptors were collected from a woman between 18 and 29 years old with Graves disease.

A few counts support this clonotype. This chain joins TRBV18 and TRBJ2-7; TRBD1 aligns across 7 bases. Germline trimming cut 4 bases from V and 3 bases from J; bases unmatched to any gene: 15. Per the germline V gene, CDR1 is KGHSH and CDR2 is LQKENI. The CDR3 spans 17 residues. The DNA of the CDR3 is TGTGCCAGCTCACTTAAACAAGCGACAGGGTATCTCTACGAGCAGTACTTC. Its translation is CASSLKQATGYLYEQYF.

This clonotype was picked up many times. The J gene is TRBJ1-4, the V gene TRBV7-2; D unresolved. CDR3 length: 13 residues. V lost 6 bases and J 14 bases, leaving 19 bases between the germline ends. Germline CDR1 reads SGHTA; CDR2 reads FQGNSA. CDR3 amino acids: CASSPNEYPRLFF. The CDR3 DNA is TGTGCCAGCAGTCCCAACGAATACCCGAGGCTGTTTTTT.

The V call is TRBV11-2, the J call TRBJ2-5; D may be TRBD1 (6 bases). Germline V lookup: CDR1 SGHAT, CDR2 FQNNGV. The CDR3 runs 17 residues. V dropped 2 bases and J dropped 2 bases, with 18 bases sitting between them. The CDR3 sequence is CASSLSALGALQETQYF. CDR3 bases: TGTGCCAGCAGCTTATCCGCCTTGGGGGCCTTACAAGAGACCCAGTACTTC.

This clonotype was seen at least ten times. This CDR3 is CASSPGLAGVGDNEQFF. The CDR3 DNA follows: TGTGCCAGCAGCCCGGGACTAGCGGGAGTCGGGGACAATGAGCAGTTCTTC. The rearrangement uses TRBV11-2 and TRBJ2-1, with 14 bases lining up with TRBD2. The CDR3 covers 17 residues. CDR1 and CDR2 from the germline V gene are SGHAT and FQNNGV. The V and J ends lost 5 bases and 5 bases, in that order; junction bases with no gene match: 8.

The CDR3 coding sequence is TGTGCCAGCAGTTCACATCCCAATCAGCCCCAGCATTTT. Protein sequence: CASSSHPNQPQHF. The chain couples TRBV6-9 to TRBJ1-5; D call uncertain. V gave up 4 bases and J gave up 3 bases, with 7 bases separating them. Germline CDR1 and CDR2: MNHGY and SVAAGI. This CDR3 has 13 residues.

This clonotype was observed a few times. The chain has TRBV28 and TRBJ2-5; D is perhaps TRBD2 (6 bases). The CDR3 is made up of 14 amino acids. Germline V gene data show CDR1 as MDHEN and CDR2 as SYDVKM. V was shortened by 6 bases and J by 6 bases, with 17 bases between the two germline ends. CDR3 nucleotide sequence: TGTGCCAGCAGCCCGTCGGGGGTCGTAAAGACCCAGTACTTC. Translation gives CASSPSGVVKTQYF.

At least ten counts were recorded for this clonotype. The chain's CDR3 is CSASGRLLYNEQFF. The CDR3 nucleotides are TGCAGTGCTAGCGGCAGGTTGCTCTACAATGAGCAGTTCTTC. This chain connects TRBV20-1 to TRBJ2-1; D not certain. The CDR3 contains 14 residues. Trimming removed 3 bases at V and 3 bases at J, with 12 bases between. Germline V gives CDR1 DFQATT, CDR2 SNEGSKA (reference sequence).

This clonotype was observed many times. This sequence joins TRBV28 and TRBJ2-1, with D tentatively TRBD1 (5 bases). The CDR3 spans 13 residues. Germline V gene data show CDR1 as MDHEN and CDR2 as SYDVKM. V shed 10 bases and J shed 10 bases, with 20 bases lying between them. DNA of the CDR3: TGTGCCATCTTTAGTCCAGGGTCCCCCGAGCAGTTCTTC. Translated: CAIFSPGSPEQFF.

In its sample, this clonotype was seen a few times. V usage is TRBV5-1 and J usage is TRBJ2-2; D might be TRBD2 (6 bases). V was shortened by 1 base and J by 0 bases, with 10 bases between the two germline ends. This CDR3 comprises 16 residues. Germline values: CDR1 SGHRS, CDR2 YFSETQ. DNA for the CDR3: TGCGCCAGCAGCTTGTTAGCGGATTCGAACACCGGGGAGCTGTTTTTT. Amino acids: CASSLLADSNTGELFF. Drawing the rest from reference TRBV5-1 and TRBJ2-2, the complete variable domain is KAGVTQTPRYLIKTRGQQVTLSCSPISGHRSVSWYQQTPGQGLQFLFEYFSETQRNKGNFPGRFSGRQFSNSRSEMNVSTLELGDSALYLCASSLLADSNTGELFFGEGSRLTVL.

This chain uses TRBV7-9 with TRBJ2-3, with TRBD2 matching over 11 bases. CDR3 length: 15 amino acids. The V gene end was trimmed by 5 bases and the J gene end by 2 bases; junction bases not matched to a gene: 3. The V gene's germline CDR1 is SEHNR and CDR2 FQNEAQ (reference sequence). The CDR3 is CASSTSGSSTDTQYF. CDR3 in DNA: TGTGCCAGCAGCACTAGCGGGAGTTCCACAGATACGCAGTATTTT.

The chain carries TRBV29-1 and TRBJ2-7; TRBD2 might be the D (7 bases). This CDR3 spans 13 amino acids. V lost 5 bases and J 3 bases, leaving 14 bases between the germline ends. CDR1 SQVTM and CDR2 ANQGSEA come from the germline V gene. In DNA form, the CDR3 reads TGCAGCGTTAGGGGGGGGAGCGTCTACGAGCAGTACTTC. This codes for CSVRGGSVYEQYF.

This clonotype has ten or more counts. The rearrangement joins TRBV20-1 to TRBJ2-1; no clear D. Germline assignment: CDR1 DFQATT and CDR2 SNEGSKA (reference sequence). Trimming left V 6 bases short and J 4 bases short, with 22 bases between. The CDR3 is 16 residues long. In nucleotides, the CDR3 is TGCAGTGCCCTCTCGGCCGAGACAAGTAGTTACAATGAGCAGTTCTTC. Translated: CSALSAETSSYNEQFF.

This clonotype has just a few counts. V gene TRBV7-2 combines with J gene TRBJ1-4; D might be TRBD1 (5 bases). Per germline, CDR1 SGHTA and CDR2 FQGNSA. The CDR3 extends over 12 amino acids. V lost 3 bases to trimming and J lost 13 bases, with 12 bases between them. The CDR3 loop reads CASSFEGMVLFF. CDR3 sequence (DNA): TGTGCCAGCAGCTTCGAGGGGATGGTACTGTTTTTT.

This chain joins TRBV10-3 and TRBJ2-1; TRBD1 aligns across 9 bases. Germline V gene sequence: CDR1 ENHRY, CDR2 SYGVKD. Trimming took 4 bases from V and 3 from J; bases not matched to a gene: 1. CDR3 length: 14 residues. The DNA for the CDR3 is TGTGCCATCAGTGGGACAGGGGACTACAATGAGCAGTTCTTC. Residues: CAISGTGDYNEQFF.

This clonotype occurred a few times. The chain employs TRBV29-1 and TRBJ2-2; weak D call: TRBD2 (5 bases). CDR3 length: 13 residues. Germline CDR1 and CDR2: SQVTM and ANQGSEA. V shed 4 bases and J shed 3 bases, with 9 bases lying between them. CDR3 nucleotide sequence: TGCAGCGTTGTCCGGACTCACACCGGGGAGCTGTTTTTT. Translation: CSVVRTHTGELFF.

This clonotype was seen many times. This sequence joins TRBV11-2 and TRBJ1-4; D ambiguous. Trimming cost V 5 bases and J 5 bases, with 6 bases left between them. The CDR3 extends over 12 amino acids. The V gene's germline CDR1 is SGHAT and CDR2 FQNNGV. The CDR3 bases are TGTGCCAGCAGCCCAGTGAATGAAAAACTGTTTTTT. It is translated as CASSPVNEKLFF.

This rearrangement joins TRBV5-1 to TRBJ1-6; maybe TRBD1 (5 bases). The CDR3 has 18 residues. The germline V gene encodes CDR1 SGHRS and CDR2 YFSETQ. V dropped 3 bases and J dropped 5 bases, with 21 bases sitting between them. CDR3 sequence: CASSWGVSTTRDNSPLHF. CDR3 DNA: TGCGCCAGCAGCTGGGGGGTCTCGACCACAAGAGATAATTCACCCCTCCACTTT.

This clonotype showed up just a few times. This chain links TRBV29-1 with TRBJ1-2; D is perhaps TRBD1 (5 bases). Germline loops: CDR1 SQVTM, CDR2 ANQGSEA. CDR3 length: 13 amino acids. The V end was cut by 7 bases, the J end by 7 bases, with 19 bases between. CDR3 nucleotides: TGCAGCGCACAACCCGGGACCCCATTTGGCTACACCTTC. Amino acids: CSAQPGTPFGYTF.

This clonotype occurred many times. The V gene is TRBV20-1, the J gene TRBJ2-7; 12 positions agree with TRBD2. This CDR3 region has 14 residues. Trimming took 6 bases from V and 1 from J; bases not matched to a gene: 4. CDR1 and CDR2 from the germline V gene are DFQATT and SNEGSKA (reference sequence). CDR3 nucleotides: TGCAGTGCCGGGACTAGCGGGCCTTCCTACGAGCAGTACTTC. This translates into CSAGTSGPSYEQYF.

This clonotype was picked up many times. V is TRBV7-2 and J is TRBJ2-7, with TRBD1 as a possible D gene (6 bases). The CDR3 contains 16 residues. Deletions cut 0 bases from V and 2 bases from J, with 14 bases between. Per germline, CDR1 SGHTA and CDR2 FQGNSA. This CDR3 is CASSLAAGQITYEQYF. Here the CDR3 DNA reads TGTGCCAGCAGCTTAGCGGCCGGACAGATCACCTACGAGCAGTACTTC.

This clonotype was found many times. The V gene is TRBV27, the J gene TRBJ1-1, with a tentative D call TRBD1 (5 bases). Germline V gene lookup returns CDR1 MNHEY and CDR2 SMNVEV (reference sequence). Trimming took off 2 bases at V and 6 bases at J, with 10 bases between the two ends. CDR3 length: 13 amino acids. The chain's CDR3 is CASSLMGVAEAFF. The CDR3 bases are TGTGCCAGCAGTTTAATGGGGGTCGCTGAAGCTTTCTTT.

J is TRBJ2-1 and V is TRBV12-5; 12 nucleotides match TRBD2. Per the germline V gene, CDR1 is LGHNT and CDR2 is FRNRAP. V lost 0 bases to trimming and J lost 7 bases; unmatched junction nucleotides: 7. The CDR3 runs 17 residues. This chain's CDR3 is CASGLVTSGSRLNEQFF. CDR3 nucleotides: TGTGCTAGTGGTTTGGTGACTAGCGGGAGTAGGTTGAATGAGCAGTTCTTC.